This T cell receptor (beta chain) was identified during a study of cytomegalovirus exposure and HLA in healthy donors. At the level of the study: The study placed approximately 80% of its approximately 400 genotyped donors in the Caucasian-associated ancestry cluster. Study-wide results and limits: Near-uniform donor sequencing depth was presumed by presence/absence analyses.

A remark on this clone: No antigen is known for it. A junction end diverges from the germline sequence, so it may reflect a read error.

The CDR3 spans 13 residues. Per germline, CDR1 SSHAT and CDR2 FNYEAQ (reference sequence). The PCR contained 60 Vbeta and 13 Jbeta primers. Clones were sequenced by immunoSEQ multiplex PCR, and TCRdb holds only the in-frame ones, with some missing. The data hold about 190,000 clones, with 70% to 75% observed a single time. This TCR was sampled from a man in his thirties or forties in good health and CMV-seropositive. The sequencing sample was made of PBMCs. The chain recombines TRBV7-7 with TRBJ2-3; weak D call: TRBD2 (5 bases). This CDR3 is CASSLGSTDTQYF. The CDR3, as DNA: TGTGCTAGCAGCTTAGGGAGTACAGATACGCAGTATTTT.